These T cell receptor beta chains were read from a single sample in a study of cytomegalovirus exposure and HLA in healthy donors. Profiled with immunoSEQ multiplex PCR; TCRdb holds only in-frame clones, not every one. The data contain approximately 190,000 clones, around 82% of them singletons. Input material: PBMCs. Every receptor here comes from a man aged 40-55 years in good health and CMV-seropositive. CDR3s include the opening cysteine and the closing phenylalanine or tryptophan. The D gene is left open where the match is weak. A row's size may be missing; if present it is once, few, many or a size class.

>-|TRBJ1-3|-|TRBV25-1
TGTGCCAGCAGTGAATGGGGAGGGCTCGGCTCGGGAAACACCATATATTTT
CASSEWGGLGSGNTIYF
>-|TRBJ2-1|TRBD1|TRBV5-1
TGCGCCAGCAGCCCTGGACAGGGAGGCAATGAGCAGTTCTTC
CASSPGQGGNEQFF
>few|TRBJ2-3|-|TRBV15
TGTGCCACCAGCAGGCAACGAAGCGTCACAGATACGCAGTATTTT
CATSRQRSVTDTQYF
>-|TRBJ1-4|TRBD1|TRBV6-6
TGTGCCAGCAGTCTTAGGGGGCTTAATGAAAAACTGTTTTTT
CASSLRGLNEKLFF
>-|TRBJ2-3|TRBD1|TRBV28
TGTGCCAGCAGTCGCGTCTTCCGACAGGGGGAAAAGTATTTT
CASSRVFRQGEKYF
>-|TRBJ2-5|TRBD2|TRBV6-5
TGTGCCAGCAGTGACGGACTAGCGCTAGAGACCCAGTACTTC
CASSDGLALETQYF
>-|TRBJ1-1|-|TRBV30
TGTGCCTGGCAAGCAGGGTTTTCAGCTTTCTTT
CAWQAGFSAFF
>-|TRBJ1-4|TRBD1|TRBV5-1
TGCGCCAGCAGCTTGGGGACAGGGGCAACTAATGAAAAACTGTTTTTT
CASSLGTGATNEKLFF
>few|TRBJ1-1|-|TRBV6-5
TGTGCCAGCAGTTACTCCCCGGGGGGCTCGAACACTGAAGCTTTCTTT
CASSYSPGGSNTEAFF
>-|TRBJ2-7|-|TRBV5-1
TGCGCCAGCAGCCAACTCCCCGGAGGGGATAGCTACGAGCAGTACTTC
CASSQLPGGDSYEQYF
>-|TRBJ2-7|-|TRBV9
TGTGCCAGCAGCGTAGGGGGGGTCTCTACCTACGAGCAGTACTTC
CASSVGGVSTYEQYF
>-|TRBJ1-2|TRBD1|TRBV5-5
TGTGCCAGCAGCTTCCTTGGACAGGGCTATGGCTACACCTTC
CASSFLGQGYGYTF
>-|TRBJ2-3|-|TRBV10-3
TGTGCCATCAGTGATCCTGGGGCCGGGCTCCCAGATACGCAGTATTTT
CAISDPGAGLPDTQYF
>-|TRBJ1-2|-|TRBV6-5
TGTGCCAGCAGTTACTCCTTCGTCGGAGACTATGGCTACACCTTC
CASSYSFVGDYGYTF
>-|TRBJ1-2|-|TRBV27
TGTGCCAGCAACTTCCATGGAGGAGGGGTTGATGGCTACACCTTC
CASNFHGGGVDGYTF
>-|TRBJ2-7|TRBD2|TRBV5-4
TGTGCCAGCTCGATATTAGCGGGAGGGTACGAGCAGTACTTC
CASSILAGGYEQYF